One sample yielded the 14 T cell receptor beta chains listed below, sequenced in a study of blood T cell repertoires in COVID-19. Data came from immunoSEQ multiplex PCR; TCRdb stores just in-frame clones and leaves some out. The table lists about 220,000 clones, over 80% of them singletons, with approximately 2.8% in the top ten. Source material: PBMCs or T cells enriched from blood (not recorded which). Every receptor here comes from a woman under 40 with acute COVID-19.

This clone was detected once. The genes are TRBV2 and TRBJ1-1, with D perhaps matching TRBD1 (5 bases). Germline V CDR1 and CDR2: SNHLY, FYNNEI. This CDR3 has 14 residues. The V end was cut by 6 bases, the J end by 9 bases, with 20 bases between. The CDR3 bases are TGTGCCAGCAGAGAAACCGGGACTCCCCACCAAGCTTTCTTT. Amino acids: CASRETGTPHQAFF.

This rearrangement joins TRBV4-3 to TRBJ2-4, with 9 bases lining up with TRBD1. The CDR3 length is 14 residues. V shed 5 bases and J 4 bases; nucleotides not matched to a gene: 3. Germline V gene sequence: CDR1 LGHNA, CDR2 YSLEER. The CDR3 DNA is TGCGCCAGCAGCTTGGACAGGGGTAAAAACATTCAGTACTTC. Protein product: CASSLDRGKNIQYF.

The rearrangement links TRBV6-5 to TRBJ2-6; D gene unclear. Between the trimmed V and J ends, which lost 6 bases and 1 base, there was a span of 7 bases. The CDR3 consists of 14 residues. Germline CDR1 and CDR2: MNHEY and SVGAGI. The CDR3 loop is CASRAISGANVLTF. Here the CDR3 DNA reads TGTGCCAGCAGGGCCATTTCTGGGGCCAACGTCCTGACTTTC.

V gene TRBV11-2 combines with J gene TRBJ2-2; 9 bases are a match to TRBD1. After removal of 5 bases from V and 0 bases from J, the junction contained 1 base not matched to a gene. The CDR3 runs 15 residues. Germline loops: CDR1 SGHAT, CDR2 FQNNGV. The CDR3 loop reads CASSRDRANTGELFF. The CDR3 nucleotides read TGTGCCAGCAGCCGGGACAGGGCGAACACCGGGGAGCTGTTTTTT. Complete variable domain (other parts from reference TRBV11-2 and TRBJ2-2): EAGVAQSPRYKIIEKRQSVAFWCNPISGHATLYWYQQILGQGPKLLIQFQNNGVVDDSQLPKDRFSAERLKGVDSTLKIQPAKLEDSAVYLCASSRDRANTGELFFGEGSRLTVL.

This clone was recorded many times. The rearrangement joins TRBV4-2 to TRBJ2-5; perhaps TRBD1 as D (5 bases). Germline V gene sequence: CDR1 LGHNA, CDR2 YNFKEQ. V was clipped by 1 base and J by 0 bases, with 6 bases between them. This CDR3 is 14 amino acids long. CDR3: CASSQGGNQETQYF. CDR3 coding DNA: TGTGCCAGCAGCCAAGGGGGCAACCAAGAGACCCAGTACTTC.

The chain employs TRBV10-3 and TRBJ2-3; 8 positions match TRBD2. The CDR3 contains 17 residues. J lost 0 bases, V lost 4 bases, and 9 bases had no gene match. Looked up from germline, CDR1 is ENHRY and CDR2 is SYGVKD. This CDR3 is CAISADSGDSSTDTQYF. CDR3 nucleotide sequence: TGTGCCATCAGTGCGGATAGCGGGGATTCTAGCACAGATACGCAGTATTTT.

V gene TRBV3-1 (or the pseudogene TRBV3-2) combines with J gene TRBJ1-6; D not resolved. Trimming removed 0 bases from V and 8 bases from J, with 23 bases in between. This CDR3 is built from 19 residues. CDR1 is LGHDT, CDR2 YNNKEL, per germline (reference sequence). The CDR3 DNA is TGTGCCAGCAGCCAAGATCGTGGAGGGTCTTATGTGGAATATTCACCCCTCCACTTT. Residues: CASSQDRGGSYVEYSPLHF.

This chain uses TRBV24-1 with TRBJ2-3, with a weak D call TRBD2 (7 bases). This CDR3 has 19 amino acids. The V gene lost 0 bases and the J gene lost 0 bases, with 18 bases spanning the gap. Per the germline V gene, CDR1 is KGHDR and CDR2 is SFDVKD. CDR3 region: CATSDLMVGGGPSTDTQYF. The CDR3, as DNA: TGTGCCACCAGTGATTTGATGGTTGGCGGGGGCCCTAGCACAGATACGCAGTATTTT.

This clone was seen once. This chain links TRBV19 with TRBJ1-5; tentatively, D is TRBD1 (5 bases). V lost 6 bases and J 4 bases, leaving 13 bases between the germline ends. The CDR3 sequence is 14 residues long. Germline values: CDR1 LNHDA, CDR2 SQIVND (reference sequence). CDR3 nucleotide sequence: TGTGCCAGTAGCGGGGCAGGGAGGAATCAGCCCCAGCATTTT. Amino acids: CASSGAGRNQPQHF.

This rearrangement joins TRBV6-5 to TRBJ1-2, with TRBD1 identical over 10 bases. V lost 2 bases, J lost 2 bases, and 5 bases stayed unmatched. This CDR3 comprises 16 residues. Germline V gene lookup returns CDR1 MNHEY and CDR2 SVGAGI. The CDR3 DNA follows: TGTGCCAGCAGTTACGGGACAGGGGCGGGGAACTATGGCTACACCTTC. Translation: CASSYGTGAGNYGYTF.

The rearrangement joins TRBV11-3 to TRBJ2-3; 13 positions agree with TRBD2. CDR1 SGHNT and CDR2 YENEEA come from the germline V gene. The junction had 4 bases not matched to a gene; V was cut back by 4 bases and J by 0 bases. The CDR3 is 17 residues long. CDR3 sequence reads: CASSSGTSGVSTDTQYF. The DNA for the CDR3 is TGTGCCAGCAGCTCTGGGACTAGCGGGGTTAGCACAGATACGCAGTATTTT.

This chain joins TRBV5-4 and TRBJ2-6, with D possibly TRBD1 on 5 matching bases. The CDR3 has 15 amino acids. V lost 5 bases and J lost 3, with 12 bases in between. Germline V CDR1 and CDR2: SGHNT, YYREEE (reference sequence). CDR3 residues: CASRQTGSGANVLTF. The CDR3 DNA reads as TGTGCCAGCAGGCAAACAGGTAGTGGGGCCAACGTCCTGACTTTC.

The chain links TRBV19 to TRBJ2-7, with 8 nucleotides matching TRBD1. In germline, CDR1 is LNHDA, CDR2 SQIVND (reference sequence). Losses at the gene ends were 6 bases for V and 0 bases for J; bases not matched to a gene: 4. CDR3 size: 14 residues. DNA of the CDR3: TGTGCCAGTAGACAGGGGGTTCTCTCCTACGAGCAGTACTTC. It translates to CASRQGVLSYEQYF.

CDR3 nucleotide sequence: TGCAGCGTTGTAGGAGGGGGCGATAGCTACACCTTC. Translated, it gives CSVVGGGDSYTF. The V call is TRBV29-1, the J call TRBJ1-2; 7 bases line up with TRBD1. V shed 4 bases and J 9 bases; nucleotides not matched to a gene: 8. This CDR3 has 12 residues. Germline V gene sequence: CDR1 SQVTM, CDR2 ANQGSEA.